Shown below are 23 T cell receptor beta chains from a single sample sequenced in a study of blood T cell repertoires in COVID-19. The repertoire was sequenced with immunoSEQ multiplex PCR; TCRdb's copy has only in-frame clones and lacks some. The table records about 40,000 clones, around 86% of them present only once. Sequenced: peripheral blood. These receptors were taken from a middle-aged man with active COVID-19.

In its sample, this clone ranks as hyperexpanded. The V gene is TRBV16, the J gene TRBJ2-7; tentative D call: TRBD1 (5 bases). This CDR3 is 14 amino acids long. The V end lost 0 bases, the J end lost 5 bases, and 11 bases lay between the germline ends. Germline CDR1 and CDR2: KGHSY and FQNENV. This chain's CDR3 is CASSQSARGNEQYF. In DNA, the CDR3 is TGTGCCAGCAGCCAATCGGCAAGGGGAAACGAGCAGTACTTC.

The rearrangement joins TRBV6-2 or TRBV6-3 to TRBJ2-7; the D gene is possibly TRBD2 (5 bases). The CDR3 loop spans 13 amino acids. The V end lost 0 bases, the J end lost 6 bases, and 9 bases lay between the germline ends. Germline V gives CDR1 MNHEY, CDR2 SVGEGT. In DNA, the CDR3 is TGTGCCAGCAGTTACTCCGACGGGATCGAGCAGTACTTC. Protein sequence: CASSYSDGIEQYF.

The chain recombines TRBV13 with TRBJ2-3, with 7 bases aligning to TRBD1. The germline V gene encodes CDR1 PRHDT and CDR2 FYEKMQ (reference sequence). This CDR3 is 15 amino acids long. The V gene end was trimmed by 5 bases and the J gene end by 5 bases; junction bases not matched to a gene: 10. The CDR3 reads CASSPRDRAGDTQYF. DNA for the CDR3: TGTGCCAGCAGCCCGAGAGACAGGGCGGGAGATACGCAGTATTTT.

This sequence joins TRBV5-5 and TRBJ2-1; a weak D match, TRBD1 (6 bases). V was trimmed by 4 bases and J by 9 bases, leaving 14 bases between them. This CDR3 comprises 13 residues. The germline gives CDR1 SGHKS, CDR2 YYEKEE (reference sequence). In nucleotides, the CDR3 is TGTGCCAGCAGCCGCGGACAGCCCACTGAGCAGTTCTTC. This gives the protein CASSRGQPTEQFF.

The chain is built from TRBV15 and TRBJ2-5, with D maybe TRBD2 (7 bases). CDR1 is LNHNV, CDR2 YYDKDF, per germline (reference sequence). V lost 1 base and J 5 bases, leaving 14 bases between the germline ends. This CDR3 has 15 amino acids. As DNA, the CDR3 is TGTGCCACCAGCAGAGTGGGCGCGGGGGCGGAGACCCAGTACTTC. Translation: CATSRVGAGAETQYF.

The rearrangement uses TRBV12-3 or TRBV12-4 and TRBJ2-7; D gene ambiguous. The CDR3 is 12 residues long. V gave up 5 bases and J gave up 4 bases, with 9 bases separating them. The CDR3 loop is CASSISLYEQYF. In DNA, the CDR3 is TGTGCCAGCAGTATCTCTCTGTACGAGCAGTACTTC.

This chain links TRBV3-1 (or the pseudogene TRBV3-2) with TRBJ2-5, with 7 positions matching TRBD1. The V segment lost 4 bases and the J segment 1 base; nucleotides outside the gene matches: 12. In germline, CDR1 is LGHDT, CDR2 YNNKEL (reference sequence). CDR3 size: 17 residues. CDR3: CASSPGSRTGIQETQYF. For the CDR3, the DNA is TGTGCCAGCAGCCCGGGCTCCCGGACAGGTATCCAAGAGACCCAGTACTTC.

The CDR3 reads CASSSGTTGQGYEQYF. CDR3 nucleotide sequence: TGTGCCAGCAGTTCGGGAACAACGGGACAGGGGTACGAGCAGTACTTC. The V call is TRBV28, the J call TRBJ2-7; TRBD1 agrees at 10 bases. Germline CDR1 is MDHEN and CDR2 is SYDVKM. The CDR3 has 16 residues. Trimming took 4 bases from V and 4 from J; bases not matched to a gene: 10.

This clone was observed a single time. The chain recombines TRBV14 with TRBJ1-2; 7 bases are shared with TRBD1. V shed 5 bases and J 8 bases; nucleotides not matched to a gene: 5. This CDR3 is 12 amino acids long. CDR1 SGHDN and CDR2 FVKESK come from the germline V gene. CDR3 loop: CASSTGAGGYTF. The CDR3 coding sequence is TGTGCCAGCAGCACAGGGGCGGGCGGCTACACCTTC.

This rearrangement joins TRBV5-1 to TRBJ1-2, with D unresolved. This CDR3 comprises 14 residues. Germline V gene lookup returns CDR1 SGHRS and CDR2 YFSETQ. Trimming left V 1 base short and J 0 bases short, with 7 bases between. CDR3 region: CASSLTRTNYGYTF. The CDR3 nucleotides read TGCGCCAGCAGCTTGACAAGAACTAACTATGGCTACACCTTC.

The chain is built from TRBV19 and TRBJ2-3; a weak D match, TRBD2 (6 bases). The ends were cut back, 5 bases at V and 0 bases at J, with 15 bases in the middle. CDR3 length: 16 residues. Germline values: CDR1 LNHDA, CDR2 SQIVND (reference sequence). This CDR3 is CASSLGYGRSTDTQYF. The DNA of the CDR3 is TGTGCCAGTAGTCTGGGTTACGGGAGAAGCACAGATACGCAGTATTTT.

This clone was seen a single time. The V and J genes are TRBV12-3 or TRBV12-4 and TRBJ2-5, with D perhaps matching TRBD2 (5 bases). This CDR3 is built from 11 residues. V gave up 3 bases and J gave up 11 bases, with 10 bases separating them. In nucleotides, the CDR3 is TGTGCCAGCAGTTTGCTAGCAGAACAGTACTTC. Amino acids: CASSLLAEQYF.

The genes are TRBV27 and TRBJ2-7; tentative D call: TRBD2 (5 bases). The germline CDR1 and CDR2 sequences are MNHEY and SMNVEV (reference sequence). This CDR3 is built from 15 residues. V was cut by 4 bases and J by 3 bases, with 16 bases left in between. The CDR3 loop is CASSSLGSAHYEQYF. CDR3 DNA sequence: TGTGCCAGCAGTTCCCTGGGTAGCGCTCACTACGAGCAGTACTTC.

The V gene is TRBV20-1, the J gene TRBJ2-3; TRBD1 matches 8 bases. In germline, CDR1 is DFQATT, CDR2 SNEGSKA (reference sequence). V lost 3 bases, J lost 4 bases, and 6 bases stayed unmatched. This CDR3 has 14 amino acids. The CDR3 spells CSASTGGRSDTQYF. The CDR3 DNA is TGCAGTGCTAGTACAGGGGGGCGGTCAGATACGCAGTATTTT.

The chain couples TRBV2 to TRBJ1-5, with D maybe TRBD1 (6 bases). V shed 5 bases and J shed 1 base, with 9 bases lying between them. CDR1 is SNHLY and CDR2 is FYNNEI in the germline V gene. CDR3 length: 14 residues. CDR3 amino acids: CASSPTGSNQPQHF. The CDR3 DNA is TGTGCCAGCAGTCCTACAGGGAGCAATCAGCCCCAGCATTTT. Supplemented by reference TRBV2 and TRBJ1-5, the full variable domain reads EPEVTQTPSHQVTQMGQEVILRCVPISNHLYFYWYRQILGQKVEFLVSFYNNEISEKSEIFDDQFSVERPDGSNFTLKIRSTKLEDSAMYFCASSPTGSNQPQHFGDGTRLSIL.

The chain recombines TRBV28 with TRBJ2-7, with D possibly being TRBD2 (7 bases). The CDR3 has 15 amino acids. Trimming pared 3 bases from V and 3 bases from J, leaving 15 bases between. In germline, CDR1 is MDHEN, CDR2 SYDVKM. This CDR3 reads CASSFIGGRNYEQYF. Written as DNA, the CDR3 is TGTGCCAGCAGTTTTATCGGGGGGCGAAACTACGAGCAGTACTTC.

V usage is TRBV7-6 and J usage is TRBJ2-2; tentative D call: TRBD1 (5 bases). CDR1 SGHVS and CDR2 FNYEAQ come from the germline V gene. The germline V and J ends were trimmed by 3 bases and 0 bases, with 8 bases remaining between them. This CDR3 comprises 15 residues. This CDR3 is CASSLDTANTGELFF. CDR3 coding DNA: TGTGCCAGCAGCTTGGACACCGCGAACACCGGGGAGCTGTTTTTT.

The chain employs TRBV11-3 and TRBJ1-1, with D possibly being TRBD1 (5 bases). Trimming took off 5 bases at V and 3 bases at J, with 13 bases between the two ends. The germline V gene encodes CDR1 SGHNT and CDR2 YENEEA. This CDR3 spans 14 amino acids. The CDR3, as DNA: TGTGCCAGCAGCCCCAGGGCGCCGGACACTGAAGCTTTCTTT. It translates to CASSPRAPDTEAFF.

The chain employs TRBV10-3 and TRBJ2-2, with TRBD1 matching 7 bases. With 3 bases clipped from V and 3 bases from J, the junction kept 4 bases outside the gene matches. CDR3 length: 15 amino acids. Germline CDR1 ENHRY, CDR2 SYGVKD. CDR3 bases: TGTGCCATCAGTGACACAGGGGTTGACACCGGGGAGCTGTTTTTT. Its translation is CAISDTGVDTGELFF.

The CDR3 sequence: CASSSLPGQGTKTQYF. CDR3 DNA: TGTGCCAGCAGTTCCCTTCCGGGACAGGGTACCAAGACCCAGTACTTC. This sequence joins TRBV28 and TRBJ2-5, with 9 nucleotides matching TRBD1. V was pared by 4 bases and J by 6 bases, with 12 bases of the junction left unmatched. The CDR3 length is 16 residues. CDR1 and CDR2 from the germline V gene are MDHEN and SYDVKM. Full variable domain (remainder filled in from reference TRBV28 and TRBJ2-5): DVKVTQSSRYLVKRTGEKVFLECVQDMDHENMFWYRQDPGLGLRLIYFSYDVKMKEKGDIPEGYSVSREKKERFSLILESASTNQTSMYLCASSSLPGQGTKTQYFGPGTRLLVL.

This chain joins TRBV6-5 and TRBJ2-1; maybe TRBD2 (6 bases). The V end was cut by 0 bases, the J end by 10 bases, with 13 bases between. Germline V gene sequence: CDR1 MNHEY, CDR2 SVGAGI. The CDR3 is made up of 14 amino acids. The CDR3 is CASSYSTGTGEQFF. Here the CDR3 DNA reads TGTGCCAGCAGTTACTCGACTGGGACTGGGGAGCAGTTCTTC.

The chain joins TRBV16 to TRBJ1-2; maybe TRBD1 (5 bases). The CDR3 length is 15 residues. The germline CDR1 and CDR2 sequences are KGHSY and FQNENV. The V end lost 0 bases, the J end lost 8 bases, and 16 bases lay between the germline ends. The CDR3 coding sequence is TGTGCCAGCAGCCAATCTTGGGAAGGGGAAGGCGGCTACACCTTC. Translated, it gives CASSQSWEGEGGYTF.

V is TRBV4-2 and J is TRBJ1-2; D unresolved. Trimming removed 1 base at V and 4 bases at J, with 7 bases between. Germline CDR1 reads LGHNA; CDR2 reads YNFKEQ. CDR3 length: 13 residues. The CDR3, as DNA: TGTGCCAGCAGCCAAGGGAACAGCTATGGCTACACCTTC. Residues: CASSQGNSYGYTF.